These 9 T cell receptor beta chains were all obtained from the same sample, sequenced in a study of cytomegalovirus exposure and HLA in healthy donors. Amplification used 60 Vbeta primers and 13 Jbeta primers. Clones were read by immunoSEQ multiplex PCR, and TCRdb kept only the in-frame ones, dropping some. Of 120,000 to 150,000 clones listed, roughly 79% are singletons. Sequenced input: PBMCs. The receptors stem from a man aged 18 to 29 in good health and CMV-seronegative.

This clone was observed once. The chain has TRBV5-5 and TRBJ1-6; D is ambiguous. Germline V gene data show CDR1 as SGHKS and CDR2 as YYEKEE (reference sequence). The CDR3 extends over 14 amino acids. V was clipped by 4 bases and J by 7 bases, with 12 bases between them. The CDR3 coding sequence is TGTGCCAGCAGCCCTCGGGTCGGAAATTCACCCCTCCACTTT. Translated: CASSPRVGNSPLHF.

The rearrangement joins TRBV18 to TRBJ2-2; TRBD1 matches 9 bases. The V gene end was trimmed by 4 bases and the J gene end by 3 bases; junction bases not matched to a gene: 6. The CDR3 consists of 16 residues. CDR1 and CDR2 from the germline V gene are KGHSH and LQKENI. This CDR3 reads CASSLGTGRYTGELFF. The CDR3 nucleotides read TGTGCCAGCTCACTCGGGACAGGGCGGTACACCGGGGAGCTGTTTTTT.

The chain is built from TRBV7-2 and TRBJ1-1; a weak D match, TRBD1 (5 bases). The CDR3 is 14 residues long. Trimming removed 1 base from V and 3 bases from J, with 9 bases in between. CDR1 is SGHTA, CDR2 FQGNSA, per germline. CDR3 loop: CASSLVRGYTEAFF. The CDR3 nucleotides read TGTGCCAGCAGCTTAGTGCGGGGGTACACTGAAGCTTTCTTT.

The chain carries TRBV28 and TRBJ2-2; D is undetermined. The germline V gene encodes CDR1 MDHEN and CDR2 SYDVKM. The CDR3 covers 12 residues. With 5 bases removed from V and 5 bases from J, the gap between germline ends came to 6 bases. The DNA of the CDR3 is TGTGCCAGCAGTCTGTTAACCGGGGAGCTGTTTTTT. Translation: CASSLLTGELFF.

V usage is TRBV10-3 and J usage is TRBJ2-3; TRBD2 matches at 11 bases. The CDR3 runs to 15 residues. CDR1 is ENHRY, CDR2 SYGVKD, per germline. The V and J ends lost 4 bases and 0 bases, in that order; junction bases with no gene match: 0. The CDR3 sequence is CAISGTSGSTDTQYF. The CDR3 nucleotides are TGTGCCATCAGTGGGACTAGCGGGAGCACAGATACGCAGTATTTT.

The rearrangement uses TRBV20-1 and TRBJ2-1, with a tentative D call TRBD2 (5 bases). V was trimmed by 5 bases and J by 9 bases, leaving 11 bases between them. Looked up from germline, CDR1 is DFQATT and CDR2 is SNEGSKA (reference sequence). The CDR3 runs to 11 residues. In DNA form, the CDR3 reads TGCAGTGCTTCCTGGGAGTTTGAGCAGTTCTTC. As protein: CSASWEFEQFF.

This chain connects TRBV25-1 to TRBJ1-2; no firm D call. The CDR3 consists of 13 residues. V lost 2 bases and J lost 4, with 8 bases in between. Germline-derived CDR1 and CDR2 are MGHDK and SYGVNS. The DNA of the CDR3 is TGTGCCAGCAGTGAAGGGCAGTTCTATGGCTACACCTTC. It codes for CASSEGQFYGYTF.

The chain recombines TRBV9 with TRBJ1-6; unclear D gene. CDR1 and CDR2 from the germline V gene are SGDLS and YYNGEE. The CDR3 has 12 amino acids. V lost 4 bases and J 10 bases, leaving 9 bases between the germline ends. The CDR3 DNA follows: TGTGCCAGCAGCCCGGGGAGGTCACCCCTCCACTTT. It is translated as CASSPGRSPLHF.

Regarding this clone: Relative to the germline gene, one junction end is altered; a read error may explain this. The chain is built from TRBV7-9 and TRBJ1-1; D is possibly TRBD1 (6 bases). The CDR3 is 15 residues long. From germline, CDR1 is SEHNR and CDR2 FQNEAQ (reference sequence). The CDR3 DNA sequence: TGTTCCAGCAGCTTAAAGGGGGAGGGGAACACTGAAGCTTTCTTT. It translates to CSSSLKGEGNTEAFF.